The sequence of this T cell receptor beta chain was determined in a study of type 1 and type 2 diabetes patients. The wider study: The whole study generated about 19 million paired-end reads.

Study conclusions and caveats: Type 2 diabetes patients had few highly-expanded CD4+ clones, median one.

Donors had no other autoimmune disease or infection in four weeks. Each participant gave approximately 9.1 milliliters of peripheral blood. J lost 3 bases, V lost 7 bases, and 9 bases had no gene match. The CDR3 runs 14 residues. The germline CDR1 and CDR2 sequences are DFQATT and SNEGSKA (reference sequence). Remarks on this clonotype: Antigen specificity is unknown.

PCR was run on genomic DNA. The TCR beta CDR3 region was amplified using 30 forward and 13 reverse primers. MiXCR was run by TCRdb on the multiplex PCR reads, yielding one entry per CDR3 protein. The data contain about 270,000 distinct CDR3 sequences, roughly 48% of them singletons. The origin of this receptor is a man younger than 35 with type 2 diabetes. Sequencing was done on a sample of peripheral blood mononuclear cells (PBMCs). The chain has TRBV20-1 and TRBJ2-3; 8 bases are a match to TRBD2. This CDR3 is CSVSGTRTTDTQYF. The CDR3 bases are TGCAGTGTCTCTGGGACTAGAACTACAGATACGCAGTATTTT.